The following is a T cell receptor beta chain sequence with its context. The target antigen is unknown. One junction end does not reproduce the germline sequence, and a read error may be involved. Three rounds of nested PCR, following a modified ARM-PCR protocol, produced the TCRbeta library. TCRdb ran MiXCR on the multiplex PCR reads and lists one entry per CDR3 protein. The repertoire includes approximately 100,000 distinct CDR3 sequences, less than 75% of them detected once, and roughly 19% sits in the top ten. This sample stems from a study of tumor and adjacent non-tumor tissue in lung cancer. General study results and limits: In normal lung, the top 100 clones were significantly more dominant than in tumor.

This sample's RNA came from whole unsorted tissue. More than 3 cm separated this lung sample from the edge of the tumor. This CDR3 has 17 residues. Per germline, CDR1 SGHRS and CDR2 YFSETQ. The TCR was taken from a man aged 25 to 40 with non-small cell lung cancer. The V call is TRBV5-1, the J call TRBJ2-1; 9 bases agree with TRBD2. Sequences were obtained from distant non-tumor lung tissue. The CDR3 is CASSPGVAGVSYDEQFF. Written as DNA, the CDR3 is TGCGCCAGCAGCCCGGGAGTAGCGGGAGTTAGCTACGATGAGCAGTTCTTC.